This T cell receptor beta chain stems from a study of human T cells and chemical hapten exposure. Study-wide results and limits: Expanded TCRs clustered into significantly more large CDR3 similarity groups than controls, the analysis revealed.

This clonotype was recorded many times. Its cognate antigen is unknown. V lost 0 bases, J lost 1 base, and 6 bases stayed unmatched. The CDR3 is 16 residues long. Per germline, CDR1 SGDLS and CDR2 YYNGEE. TCRdb re-derived calls from the RACE reads in MiXCR, one entry per CDR3 protein. This sample has tens of thousands of distinct CDR3 sequences, with 3.3% found just once. Time point meaning: patch test 2, 6 weeks after DPC sensitization. Described treatment: therapeutic diphenylcyclopropenone sensitization with weekly scalp DPC. Alopecia patients, 18 to 70 years old and DPC-suitable, served as donors. Sequenced here: whole blood, sampled in connection with sensitization to the hapten diphenylcyclopropenone (DPC). The chain couples TRBV9 to TRBJ1-1; TRBD1 matches 7 bases. This TCR came from a man in his forties or fifties with alopecia areata. Some clones in this sample may be carry-over from other donors' samples. As DNA, the CDR3 is TGTGCCAGCAGCGTAGGCCCGAACAGGGGGAACACTGAAGCTTTCTTT. Translation gives CASSVGPNRGNTEAFF.